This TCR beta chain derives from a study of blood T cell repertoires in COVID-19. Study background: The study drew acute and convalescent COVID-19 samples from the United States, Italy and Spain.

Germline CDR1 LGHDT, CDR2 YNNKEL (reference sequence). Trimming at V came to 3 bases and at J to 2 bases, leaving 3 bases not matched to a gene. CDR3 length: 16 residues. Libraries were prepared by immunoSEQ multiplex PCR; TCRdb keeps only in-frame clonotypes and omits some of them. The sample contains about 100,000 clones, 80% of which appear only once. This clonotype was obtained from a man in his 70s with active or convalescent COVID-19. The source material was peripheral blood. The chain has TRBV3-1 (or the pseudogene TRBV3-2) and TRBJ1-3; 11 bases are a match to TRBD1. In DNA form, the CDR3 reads TGTGCCAGCAGCCACGGGACAGGGGGAACTGGAAACACCATATATTTT. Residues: CASSHGTGGTGNTIYF.